This T cell receptor (beta chain) comes out of a study of control samples from healthy donors and cancer patients (TCRdb year 2020). With regard to this clone: The clone's antigen remains unknown. Within one base of it there is no much larger clone, and no base qualities were kept.

Counted from cysteine to phenylalanine, this CDR3 has 16 amino acids. Only CDR3 DNA remains: 48 bases, in frame from the first base. CDR1 MNHNY and CDR2 SVGAGI were looked up in the germline V gene (reference sequence). Trimming at the junction amounts to 0 bases on V and 6 bases on J, and the germline ends lie 15 bases apart. Library construction relied on the immunoSEQ multiplex PCR assay. Drawn from immuneACCESS, this table holds only the in-frame rearrangements with V and J called that TCRdb kept. Clones are partly lost; checked studies trace under half to an unresolved V gene and leave the rest unexplained. The sample yields fewer than 20,000 clones; 70% to 90% were counted once. Together, the top ten hold approximately 10% of the sample.

The specimen was PBMCs. Rearrangement joined TRBV6-6 to TRBJ1-5, with no reliable assignment of the D segment. This sequence was found in a woman in her 70s with colorectal cancer. The DNA sequence reads TGTGCCAGCAGTTACTCGTTCGGAGGGAAGGGTCAGCCCCAGCATTTT. Protein translation: CASSYSFGGKGQPQHF.